This T cell receptor (beta chain) is from a study of T-cell reconstitution after alpha-beta-depleted transplantation in children. Study observations and caveats: Diversity and T-cell counts at one year after transplant derived mostly from new T cells.

Trimming stripped 3 bases from V and 9 bases from J, with 9 bases between. Germline values: CDR1 DFQATT, CDR2 SNEGSKA (reference sequence). The CDR3 runs to 11 residues. This clonotype has only a few counts. What it recognizes is unknown. Unique molecular identifiers featured in how the TCRbeta library was prepared. MiXCR, run by TCRdb on the PCR reads, gives a single entry per CDR3 protein. The table lists 600,000 to 800,000 distinct CDR3 sequences, around 13% of them singletons. V gene TRBV20-1 combines with J gene TRBJ2-1; D is uncertain. The sequencing here drew on PBMCs, taken before TCRalphabeta/CD19-depleted stem cell transplant. This clonotype originated in a girl between 2 and 10 years old with congenital amegakaryocytic thrombocytopenia, due to receive a stem cell transplant. The CDR3 protein is CSASSPGEQFF. Here the CDR3 DNA reads TGCAGTGCTAGTTCACCAGGTGAGCAGTTCTTC.